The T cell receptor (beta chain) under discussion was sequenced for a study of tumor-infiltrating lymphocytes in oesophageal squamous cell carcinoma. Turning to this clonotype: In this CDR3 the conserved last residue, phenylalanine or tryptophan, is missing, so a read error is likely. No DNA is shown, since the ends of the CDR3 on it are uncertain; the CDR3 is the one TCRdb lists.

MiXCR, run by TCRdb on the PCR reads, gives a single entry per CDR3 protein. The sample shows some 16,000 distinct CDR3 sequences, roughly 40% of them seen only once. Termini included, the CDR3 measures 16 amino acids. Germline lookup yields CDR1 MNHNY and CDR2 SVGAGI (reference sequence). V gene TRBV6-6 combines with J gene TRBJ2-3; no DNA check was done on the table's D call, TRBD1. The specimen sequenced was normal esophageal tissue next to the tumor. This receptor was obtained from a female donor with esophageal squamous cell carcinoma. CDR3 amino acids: CASSRDRGTYEQYFGS.